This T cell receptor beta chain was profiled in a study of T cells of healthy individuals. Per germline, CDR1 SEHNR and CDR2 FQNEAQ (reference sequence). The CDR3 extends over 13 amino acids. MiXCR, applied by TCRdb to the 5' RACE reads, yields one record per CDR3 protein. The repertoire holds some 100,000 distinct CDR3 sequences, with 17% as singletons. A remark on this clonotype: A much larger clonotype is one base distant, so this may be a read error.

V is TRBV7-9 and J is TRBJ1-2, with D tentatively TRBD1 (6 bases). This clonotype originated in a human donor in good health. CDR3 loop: CTSSSQGHWGYTF. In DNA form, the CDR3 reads TGTACCAGCAGCTCCCAGGGGCATTGGGGCTACACCTTC.